This TCR beta chain is drawn from a study of CD8 T cells in ankylosing spondylitis. Study-wide findings and caveats: In ankylosing spondylitis blood, a motif of eight highly homologous TCR beta variants appeared characteristic. Within matched ankylosing spondylitis synovial fluid, disease-linked clones were reportedly significantly enriched.

Only a few counts were recorded for this clonotype. Antigen unknown. Researchers built TCR beta libraries using quantitative 5'-RACE with molecular barcodes. In TCRdb, the 5' RACE reads were re-called with MiXCR into one record per CDR3 protein. The sample carries 650,000 to 800,000 distinct CDR3 sequences, 15% to 20% recorded once. The V gene's germline CDR1 is MGHRA and CDR2 YSYEKL. This CDR3 contains 17 residues. Trimming took 0 bases from V and 5 from J, leaving 16 bases between them. The specimen was blood, either unsorted or a sorted T cell fraction (not recorded which). The sequence was obtained from a male donor with ankylosing spondylitis. The V call is TRBV4-1, the J call TRBJ2-2, with no clear D. CDR3 nucleotide sequence: TGCGCCAGCAGCCAAGAGTTGAGGCAAACACAGACCGGGGAGCTGTTTTTT. Its translation is CASSQELRQTQTGELFF.